What follows describes a single TCR beta chain. The antigen remains unidentified. The data originate from a study of T cells in localized non-small cell lung cancer. The germline gives CDR1 MDHEN, CDR2 SYDVKM. The junction had 8 bases not matched to a gene; V was cut back by 5 bases and J by 3 bases. The CDR3 covers 18 residues. Findings of the study overall: Out of the top 100 tumor clones, a median around 57 were seen in adjacent lung. Sequencing was restricted to one tumor region; therefore, heterogeneity remains possible. Uninvolved nearby lung showed the greatest T cell clonality, exceeding that found in tumor. With higher T cell density in blood came longer overall survival.

Libraries were prepared by immunoSEQ multiplex PCR; TCRdb keeps only in-frame clonotypes and omits some of them. Among 15,000 to 19,000 clones, around 87% were seen once, and the ten largest hold 27%. The V call is TRBV28, the J call TRBJ2-6, with 12 bases identical to TRBD1. The source of this sequence is a male donor older than 55 with stage II lung adenocarcinoma. The specimen comprised peripheral blood mononuclear cells, sampled before any cancer treatment. The CDR3 loop reads CASSPSGTGGYGANVLTF. DNA for the CDR3: TGTGCCAGCAGTCCCTCCGGGACAGGGGGCTATGGGGCCAACGTCCTGACTTTC.